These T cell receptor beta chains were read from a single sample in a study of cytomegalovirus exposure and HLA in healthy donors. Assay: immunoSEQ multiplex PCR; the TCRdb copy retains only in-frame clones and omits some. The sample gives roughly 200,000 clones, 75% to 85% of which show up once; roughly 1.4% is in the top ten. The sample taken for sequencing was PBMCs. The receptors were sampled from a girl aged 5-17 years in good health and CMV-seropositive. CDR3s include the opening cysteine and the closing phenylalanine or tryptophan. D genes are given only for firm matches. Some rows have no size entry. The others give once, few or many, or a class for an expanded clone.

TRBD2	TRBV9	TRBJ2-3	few	TGTGCCAGCAGCGTAGAACCGGGGGGTTCCGCAGATACGCAGTATTTT	CASSVEPGGSADTQYF
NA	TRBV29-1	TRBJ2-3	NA	TGCAGCGTGAGGCTAGCGAACACAGATACGCAGTATTTT	CSVRLANTDTQYF
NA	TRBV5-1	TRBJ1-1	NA	TGCGCCAGCAGCTTGGACATGAACACTGAAGCTTTCTTT	CASSLDMNTEAFF
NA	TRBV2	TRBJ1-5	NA	TGTGCCAGCGGTCCGCAGGGGAATAGCAATCAGCCCCAGCATTTT	CASGPQGNSNQPQHF
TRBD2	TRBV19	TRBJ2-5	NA	TGTGCCAGTAGTCCCCGGGGTAGCGGGGAAGAGACCCAGTACTTC	CASSPRGSGEETQYF
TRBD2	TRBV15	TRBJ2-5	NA	TGTGCCACCAGCGGGGGCGGGGGGCCAGCACACTTC	CATSGGGGPAHF
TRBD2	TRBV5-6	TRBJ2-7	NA	TGTGCCAGCAGAATCAGACGGCTAGCGGGGGGGCAGTACGAGCAGTACTTC	CASRIRRLAGGQYEQYF
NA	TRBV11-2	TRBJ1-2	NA	TGTGCCAGCAGCCCTCGCCCCGGTGAAACTTACTATGGCTACACCTTC	CASSPRPGETYYGYTF
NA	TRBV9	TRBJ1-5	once	TGTGCCAGCAGCTTAACAGACACCAATCAGCCCCAGCATTTT	CASSLTDTNQPQHF
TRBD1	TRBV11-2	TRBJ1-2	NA	TGTGCCAGCAGCTTAAAAAACCAGGGGGCAGGGAACTATGGCTACACCTTC	CASSLKNQGAGNYGYTF
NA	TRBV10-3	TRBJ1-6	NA	TGTGCCATCAGTGACACGGGGTACTCAAATTCACCCCTCCACTTT	CAISDTGYSNSPLHF
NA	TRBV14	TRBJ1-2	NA	TGTGCCAGCAGCCCGGGACGGGGGGGCTATGGCTACACCTTC	CASSPGRGGYGYTF
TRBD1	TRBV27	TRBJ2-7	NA	TGTGCCAGCAGTTCGGTCCTTAAGACAGGGAGCTCCTACGAGCAGTACTTC	CASSSVLKTGSSYEQYF
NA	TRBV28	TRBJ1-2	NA	TGTGCCAGCAGTTTGGACCGCCGGGGCTATGGCTACACCTTC	CASSLDRRGYGYTF
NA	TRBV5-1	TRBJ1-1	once	TGCGCCAGCAGCTTGGAAAAGCTGAACACTGAAGCTTTCTTT	CASSLEKLNTEAFF
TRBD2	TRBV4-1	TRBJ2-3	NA	TGCGCCAGCAGCCAAGACAGCGGGGGGGCTGCAGATACGCAGTATTTT	CASSQDSGGAADTQYF
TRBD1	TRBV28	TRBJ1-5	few	TGTGCCAGCAGTGGGCGCGGACAGGGCCCGAATCAGCCCCAGCATTTT	CASSGRGQGPNQPQHF
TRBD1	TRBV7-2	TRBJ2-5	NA	TGTGCCAGCAGCTGGAAGACAGGGGGCGAGGCCCAGTACTTC	CASSWKTGGEAQYF
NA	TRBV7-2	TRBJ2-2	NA	TGTGCCAGCAGCTTAGCTGGGGGGAACGGGGAGCTGTTTTTT	CASSLAGGNGELFF
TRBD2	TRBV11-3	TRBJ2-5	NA	TGTGCCAGCAGCTCCGGACTAGCGGGGCTACAAGAGACCCAGTACTTC	CASSSGLAGLQETQYF
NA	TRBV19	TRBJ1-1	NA	TGTGCCAGTAGTATAGAGTGGCAGGGCCGGACTGAAGCTTTCTTT	CASSIEWQGRTEAFF
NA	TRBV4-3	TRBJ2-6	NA	TGCGCCAGCAGCCAAGATTACTCTGGGGCCAACGTCCTGACTTTC	CASSQDYSGANVLTF
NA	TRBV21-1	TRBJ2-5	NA	TGTGCCAGCAGCAAAGGCGGCCCACCGGAGGGGTACCAAGAGACCCAGTACTTC	CASSKGGPPEGYQETQYF
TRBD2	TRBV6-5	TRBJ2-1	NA	TGTGCCAGCAGTTACTCCCGGACTAGAGATGAGCAGTTCTTC	CASSYSRTRDEQFF
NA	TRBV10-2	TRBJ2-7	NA	TGCGCCAGCCATACGGGGGACCACAACGAGCAGTACTTC	CASHTGDHNEQYF
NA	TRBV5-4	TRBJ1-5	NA	TGTGTCAGCAGCTTGGGTGAGGCTCAGCCCCAGCATTTT	CVSSLGEAQPQHF
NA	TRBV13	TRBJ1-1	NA	TGTGCCAGCAGCTTAGGGATCAGGTTGAACACTGAAGCTTTCTTT	CASSLGIRLNTEAFF
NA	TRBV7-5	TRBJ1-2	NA	TGTGCCAGAAGCCAGACAGGGGCCGATGGCTACACCTTC	CARSQTGADGYTF
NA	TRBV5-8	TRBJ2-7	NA	TGTGCCAGCAGCTTATATGAACTTAATGAGCAGTACTTC	CASSLYELNEQYF
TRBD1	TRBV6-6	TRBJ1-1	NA	TGTGCCAGCAGAACACAGGGGGGGGACACTGAAGCTTTCTTT	CASRTQGGDTEAFF
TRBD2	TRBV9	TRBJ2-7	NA	TGTGCCAGCAGCCTAGCGGGGGGCTACGAGCAGTACTTC	CASSLAGGYEQYF
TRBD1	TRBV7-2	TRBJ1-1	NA	TGTGCCAGCAGCTTAGCTGGGACAGGGGGCGCGTTTCTGCCTGAAGCTTTCTTT	CASSLAGTGGAFLPEAFF
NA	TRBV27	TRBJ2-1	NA	TGTGCCAGCAGTTTGGCAGGGGCCCCCAATGAGCAGTTCTTC	CASSLAGAPNEQFF
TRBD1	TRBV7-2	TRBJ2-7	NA	TGTGCCAGCAGCTTAGTCGGACAGGTGGTTGAAGAGCAGTACTTC	CASSLVGQVVEEQYF
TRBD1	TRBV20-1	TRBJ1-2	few	TGCAGTGCTCCGGACAGGGGTGGCTACACCTTC	CSAPDRGGYTF
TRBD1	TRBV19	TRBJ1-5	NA	TGTGCCAGTAGTGTCGACAGGGGCGGCAATCAGCCCCAGCATTTT	CASSVDRGGNQPQHF
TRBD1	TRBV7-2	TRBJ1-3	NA	TGTGCCAGCAGCCTACGGACAGGGGGCGGGAACACCATATATTTT	CASSLRTGGGNTIYF
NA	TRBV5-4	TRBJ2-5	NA	TGTGCCAGCAGCTCGAACGCGGTCCTCCAAGAGACCCAGTACTTC	CASSSNAVLQETQYF
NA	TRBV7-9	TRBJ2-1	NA	TGTGCCAGCAGCTTCGTACTAGGTCCCAATGAGCAGTTCTTC	CASSFVLGPNEQFF
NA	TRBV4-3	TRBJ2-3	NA	TGCGCCAGCAGCCACTCGGACAGAAGCACAGATACGCAGTATTTT	CASSHSDRSTDTQYF